A selection of T cell receptor beta chains follows, all from one sample in a study of control samples from healthy donors and cancer patients. Sequencing was performed with immunoSEQ multiplex PCR; in TCRdb, only in-frame clones are kept and a portion is missing. The sample consists of around 94,000 clones, 92% of them appearing once. Material: blood. The source of these receptors is a woman aged 18 to 35 in good health. Each CDR3 is given with its conserved first and last residue. A D gene is named only where the DNA matches it firmly. The listing skips clone size in some rows; elsewhere it reads once, few, many or a size class.

CDR3 DNA: TGTGCCAGCAGCGTAATAGCGGGGGGGCCCGAGACCCAGTACTTC; CDR3 protein: CASSVIAGGPETQYF; clone size: NA; D gene: TRBD2; J gene: TRBJ2-5; V gene: TRBV7-9
CDR3 DNA: TGTGCCTGGAGCGCCGGGACAGGGGGCCATTCACCCCTCCACTTT; CDR3 protein: CAWSAGTGGHSPLHF; clone size: NA; D gene: TRBD1; J gene: TRBJ1-6; V gene: TRBV30
CDR3 DNA: TGTGCCAGCAGTTTATCGGACAGGGTGGCTTCACCCCTCCACTTT; CDR3 protein: CASSLSDRVASPLHF; clone size: NA; D gene: TRBD1; J gene: TRBJ1-6; V gene: TRBV27
CDR3 DNA: TGTGCCACCATCAGGGCTGGAAACACCATATATTTT; CDR3 protein: CATIRAGNTIYF; clone size: NA; D gene: NA; J gene: TRBJ1-3; V gene: TRBV12-3/TRBV12-4
CDR3 DNA: TGTGCCAGCAGCCCCAGCCTTTTTAACTATGGCTACACCTTC; CDR3 protein: CASSPSLFNYGYTF; clone size: NA; D gene: NA; J gene: TRBJ1-2; V gene: TRBV14
CDR3 DNA: TGTGCCAGCAGCACCAGGACTGACTATGGCTACACCTTC; CDR3 protein: CASSTRTDYGYTF; clone size: once; D gene: NA; J gene: TRBJ1-2; V gene: TRBV7-6
CDR3 DNA: TGTGCCAGCAGCCTGGGAACCGTGGGGTTTAAACAAGAGACCCAGTACTTC; CDR3 protein: CASSLGTVGFKQETQYF; clone size: NA; D gene: NA; J gene: TRBJ2-5; V gene: TRBV7-6
CDR3 DNA: TGTGCCTGGAGTGTTGGGTTTAGCTCCTACGAGCAGTACTTC; CDR3 protein: CAWSVGFSSYEQYF; clone size: NA; D gene: NA; J gene: TRBJ2-7; V gene: TRBV30
CDR3 DNA: TGTGCCAGCCTTGAGGGGGGGGGCTATGGCTACACCTTC; CDR3 protein: CASLEGGGYGYTF; clone size: NA; D gene: NA; J gene: TRBJ1-2; V gene: TRBV6-6
CDR3 DNA: TGTGCCTGGAGTCGCAGGACAGGGGTTAATCAGCCCCAGCATTTT; CDR3 protein: CAWSRRTGVNQPQHF; clone size: NA; D gene: TRBD1; J gene: TRBJ1-5; V gene: TRBV30
CDR3 DNA: TGCAGTGCTAGTAGGGACAGGGTGGACCATGGCTACACCTTC; CDR3 protein: CSASRDRVDHGYTF; clone size: NA; D gene: TRBD1; J gene: TRBJ1-2; V gene: TRBV20-1
CDR3 DNA: TGTGCCACCAGTCCAGGATACTATGGCTACACCTTC; CDR3 protein: CATSPGYYGYTF; clone size: NA; D gene: NA; J gene: TRBJ1-2; V gene: TRBV24-1
CDR3 DNA: TGCAGTGCGCAACGGGGAACTGAAGCTTTCTTT; CDR3 protein: CSAQRGTEAFF; clone size: few; D gene: NA; J gene: TRBJ1-1; V gene: TRBV20-1
CDR3 DNA: TGTGCCACCAGTGATCCTCGGCTAGCGAACTATGGCTACACCTTC; CDR3 protein: CATSDPRLANYGYTF; clone size: NA; D gene: NA; J gene: TRBJ1-2; V gene: TRBV24-1
CDR3 DNA: TGTGCCAGCAGCCAAGACGGCTCATCATGGAGCGATGAGCAGTTCTTC; CDR3 protein: CASSQDGSSWSDEQFF; clone size: few; D gene: NA; J gene: TRBJ2-1; V gene: TRBV4-2
CDR3 DNA: TGTGCCAGCAGTGACAGGGAGAACACTGAAGCTTTCTTT; CDR3 protein: CASSDRENTEAFF; clone size: NA; D gene: NA; J gene: TRBJ1-1; V gene: TRBV6-4
CDR3 DNA: TGCGCCAGCAGCGCCCCGATGGGTACGCAGTATTTT; CDR3 protein: CASSAPMGTQYF; clone size: NA; D gene: NA; J gene: TRBJ2-3; V gene: TRBV4-1